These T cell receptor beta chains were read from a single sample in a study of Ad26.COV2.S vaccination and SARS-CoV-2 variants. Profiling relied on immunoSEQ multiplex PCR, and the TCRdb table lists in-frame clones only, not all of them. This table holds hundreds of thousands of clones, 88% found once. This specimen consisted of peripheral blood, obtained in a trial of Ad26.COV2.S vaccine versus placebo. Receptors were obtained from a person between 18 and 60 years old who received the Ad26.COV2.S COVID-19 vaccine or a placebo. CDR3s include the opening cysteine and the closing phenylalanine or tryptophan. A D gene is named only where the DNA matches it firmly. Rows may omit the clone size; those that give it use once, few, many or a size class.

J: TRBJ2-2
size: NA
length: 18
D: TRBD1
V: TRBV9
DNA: TGTGCCAGCAGCGTAGCTACCATCGCAGGGGGCTTTGGCGGGGAGCTGTTTTTT
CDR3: CASSVATIAGGFGGELFF

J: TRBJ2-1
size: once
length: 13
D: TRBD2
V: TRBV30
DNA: TGTGCCTGGAGGGGACTAGCGGGGAATGAGCAGTTCTTC
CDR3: CAWRGLAGNEQFF

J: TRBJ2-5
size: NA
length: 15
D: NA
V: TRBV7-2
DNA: TGTGCCAGCAGCCCCACCCGGCCGGGGCAAGAGACCCAGTACTTC
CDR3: CASSPTRPGQETQYF

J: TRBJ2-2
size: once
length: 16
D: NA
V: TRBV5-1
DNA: TGCGCCAGCAGCTTGGCGGGGAACGCGAACACCGGGGAGCTGTTTTTT
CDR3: CASSLAGNANTGELFF

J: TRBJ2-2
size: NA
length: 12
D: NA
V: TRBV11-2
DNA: TGTGCCAGCAGCTTCGAGTTCGGGGAGCTGTTTTTT
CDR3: CASSFEFGELFF

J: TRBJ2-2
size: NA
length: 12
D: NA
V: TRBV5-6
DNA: TGTGCCAGCAACTGGGGCACCGGGGAGCTGTTTTTT
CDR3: CASNWGTGELFF

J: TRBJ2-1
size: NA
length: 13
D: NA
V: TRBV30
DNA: TGTGCCTGGAGTGGGACAGAACACAATGAGCAGTTCTTC
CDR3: CAWSGTEHNEQFF

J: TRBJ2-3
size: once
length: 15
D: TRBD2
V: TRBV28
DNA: TGTGCCAGCAGTTCGTATAGCGGGAGCCCAGATACGCAGTATTTT
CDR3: CASSSYSGSPDTQYF

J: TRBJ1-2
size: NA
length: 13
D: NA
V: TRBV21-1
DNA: TGTGCCAGCAGGGAGAAGGTTTGCTATGGCTACACCTTC
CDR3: CASREKVCYGYTF

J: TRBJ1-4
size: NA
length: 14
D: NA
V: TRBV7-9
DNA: TGTGCCAGCAGCTTTCGCCAAGCGGATGAAAAACTGTTTTTT
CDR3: CASSFRQADEKLFF

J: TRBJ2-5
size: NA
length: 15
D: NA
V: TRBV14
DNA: TGTGCCAGCAGCCAAGGGACCCGAGTGCAAGAGACCCAGTACTTC
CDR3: CASSQGTRVQETQYF

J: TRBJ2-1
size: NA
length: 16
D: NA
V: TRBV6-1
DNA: TGTGCCAGCAGTGAAACCCATGTGTACAGGGACGATGAGCAGTTCTTC
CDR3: CASSETHVYRDDEQFF

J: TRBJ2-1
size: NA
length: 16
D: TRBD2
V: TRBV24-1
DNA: TGTGCCACCAGTGATCGAAAGGGGACTAGTAGGAATGAGCAGTTCTTC
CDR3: CATSDRKGTSRNEQFF

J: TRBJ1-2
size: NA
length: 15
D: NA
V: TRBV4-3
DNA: TGCGCCAGCAGCCACGAGCGTACCAGGACGTATGGCTACACCTTC
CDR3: CASSHERTRTYGYTF

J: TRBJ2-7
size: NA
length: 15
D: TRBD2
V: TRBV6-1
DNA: TGTGCCAGCAGTGAGGGACTAGCGGGGACTTACGAGCAGTACTTC
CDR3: CASSEGLAGTYEQYF

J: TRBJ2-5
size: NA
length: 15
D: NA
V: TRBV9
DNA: TGTGCCAGCAGCCGGGACATTTCTTACCAAGAGACCCAGTACTTC
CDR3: CASSRDISYQETQYF

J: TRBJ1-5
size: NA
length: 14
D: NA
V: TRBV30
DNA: TGTGCCTGGAGTGTAGACACGAGAGATCAGCCCCAGCATTTT
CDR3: CAWSVDTRDQPQHF

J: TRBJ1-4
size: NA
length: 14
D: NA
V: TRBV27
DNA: TGTGCCAGCAGTTTAGGGGCTCGGAATGAAAAACTGTTTTTT
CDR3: CASSLGARNEKLFF

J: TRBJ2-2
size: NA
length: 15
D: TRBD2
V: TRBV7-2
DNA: TGTGCCAGCAGCGTGATGGGAGGGCGTTCCGGGGAGCTGTTTTTT
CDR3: CASSVMGGRSGELFF

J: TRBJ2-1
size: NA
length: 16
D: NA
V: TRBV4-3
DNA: TGCGCCAGCAGCCAGCCGCCGCAGGGCGTTGGCGGTGAGCAGTTCTTC
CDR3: CASSQPPQGVGGEQFF

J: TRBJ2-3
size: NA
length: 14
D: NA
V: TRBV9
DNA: TGTGCCAGCAGTATTCGACGGGGGTCAGATACGCAGTATTTT
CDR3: CASSIRRGSDTQYF

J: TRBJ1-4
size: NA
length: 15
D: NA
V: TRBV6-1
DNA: TGTGCCAGCAGTGAAGCGGCTGCAACTAATGAAAAACTGTTTTTT
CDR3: CASSEAAATNEKLFF

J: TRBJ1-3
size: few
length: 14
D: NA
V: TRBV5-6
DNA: TGTGCCAGCAGCTTCATGTCAGGGAGAAACACCATATATTTT
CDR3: CASSFMSGRNTIYF

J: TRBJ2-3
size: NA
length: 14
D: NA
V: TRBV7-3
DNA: TGTGCCAGCAGCTTATCTAGTTTGTCAGATACGCAGTATTTT
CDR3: CASSLSSLSDTQYF

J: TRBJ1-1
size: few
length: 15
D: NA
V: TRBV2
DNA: TGTGCCAGCAGTGAACAAGGCAGCTTGAACACTGAAGCTTTCTTT
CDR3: CASSEQGSLNTEAFF

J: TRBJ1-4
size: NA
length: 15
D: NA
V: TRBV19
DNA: TGTGCCAGTAGACCGAGAGTGGGGGGAACAGAAAAACTGTTTTTT
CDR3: CASRPRVGGTEKLFF

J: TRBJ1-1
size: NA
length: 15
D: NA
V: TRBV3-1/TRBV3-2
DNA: TGTGCCAGCAGCCAAGTCACCATCTTGAACACTGAAGCTTTCTTT
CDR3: CASSQVTILNTEAFF

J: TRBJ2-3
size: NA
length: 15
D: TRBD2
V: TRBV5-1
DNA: TGCGCCAGCAGCCTCACGGGGGGAGGGACAGATACGCAGTATTTT
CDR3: CASSLTGGGTDTQYF

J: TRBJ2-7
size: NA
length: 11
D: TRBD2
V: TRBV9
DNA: TGTGCCAGCAGCCGCGGGGGCGAGCAGTACTTC
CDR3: CASSRGGEQYF

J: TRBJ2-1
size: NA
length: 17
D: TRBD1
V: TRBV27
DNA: TGTGCCAGCAGCCCCCACGCCGGGACAGTCTCCTACAATGAGCAGTTCTTC
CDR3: CASSPHAGTVSYNEQFF

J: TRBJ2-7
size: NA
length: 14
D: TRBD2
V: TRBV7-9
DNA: TGTGCCAGCAGCACAACAGCGGGAGGCCGCGAGCAGTACTTC
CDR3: CASSTTAGGREQYF

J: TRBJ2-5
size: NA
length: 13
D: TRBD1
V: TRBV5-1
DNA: TGCGCCAGCAGCATGGACGGGACAGGGACCCAGTACTTC
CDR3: CASSMDGTGTQYF

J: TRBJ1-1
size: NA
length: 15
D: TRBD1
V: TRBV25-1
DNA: TGTGCCAGCATCCCCAAGACAGGGAGATCCACTGAAGCTTTCTTT
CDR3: CASIPKTGRSTEAFF

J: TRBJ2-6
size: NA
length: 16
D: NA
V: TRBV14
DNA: TGTGCCAGCAGCCTTCGATCAGGGTCTGGGGCCAACGTCCTGACTTTC
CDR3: CASSLRSGSGANVLTF

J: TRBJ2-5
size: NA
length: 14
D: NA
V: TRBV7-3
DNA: TGTGCCAGCAGCTTAACTGCCTGGGGGGAGACCCAGTACTTC
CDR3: CASSLTAWGETQYF

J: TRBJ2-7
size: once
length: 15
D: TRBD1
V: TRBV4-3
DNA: TGCGCCAGCAGCCTCTTTGGGACAGAGAACTACGAGCAGTACTTC
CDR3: CASSLFGTENYEQYF

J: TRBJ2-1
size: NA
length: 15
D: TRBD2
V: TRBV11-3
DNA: TGTGCCAGCAGCTTTTCTGGTAGCGGGAGCCCTGAGCAGTTCTTC
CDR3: CASSFSGSGSPEQFF

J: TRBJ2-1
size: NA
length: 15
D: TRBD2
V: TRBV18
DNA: TGTGCCAGCTCCCCTCCCGGACTAGCGGGAGGTGAGCAGTTCTTC
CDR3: CASSPPGLAGGEQFF

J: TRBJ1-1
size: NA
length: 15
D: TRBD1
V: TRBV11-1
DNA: TGTGCCAGCAGCTTAGTAGGACAGGGGAACACTGAAGCTTTCTTT
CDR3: CASSLVGQGNTEAFF

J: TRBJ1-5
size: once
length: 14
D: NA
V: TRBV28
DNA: TGTGCCAGCAGTTTAGGCAATTTCCTCCAGCCCCAGCATTTT
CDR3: CASSLGNFLQPQHF

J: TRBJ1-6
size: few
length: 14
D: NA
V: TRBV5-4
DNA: TGTGCCAGCAGCAACAGTTTGGTTGATTCACCCCTCCACTTT
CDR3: CASSNSLVDSPLHF

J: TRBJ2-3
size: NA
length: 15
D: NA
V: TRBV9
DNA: TGTGCCAGCAGCGTAAGACTCCGGAGCACAGATACGCAGTATTTT
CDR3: CASSVRLRSTDTQYF

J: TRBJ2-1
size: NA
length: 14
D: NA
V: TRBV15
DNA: TGTGCCACCTTGGACGCCCGATCATACAATGAGCAGTTCTTC
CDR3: CATLDARSYNEQFF

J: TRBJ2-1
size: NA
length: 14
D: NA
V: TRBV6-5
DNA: TGTGCCACCCGACCGGGTTTACCTAAGGGTGAGCAGTTCTTC
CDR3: CATRPGLPKGEQFF

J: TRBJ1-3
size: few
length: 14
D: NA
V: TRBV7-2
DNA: TGTGCCAGCAGCTTAGGATCGCCCGGAAACACCATATATTTT
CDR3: CASSLGSPGNTIYF

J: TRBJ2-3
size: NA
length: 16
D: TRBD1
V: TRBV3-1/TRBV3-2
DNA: TGTGCCAGCAGCCAGTGGGACAGGGGGAACACAGATACGCAGTATTTT
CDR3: CASSQWDRGNTDTQYF

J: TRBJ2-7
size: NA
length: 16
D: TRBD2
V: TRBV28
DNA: TGTGCCAGCAGTCCCGCAGCGGGAGGGCACCTCCACGAGCAGTACTTC
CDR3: CASSPAAGGHLHEQYF

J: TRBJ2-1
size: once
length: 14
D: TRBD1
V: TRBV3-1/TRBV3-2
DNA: TGTGCCAGCAGTGCCGGGACAGGGTTTCGTGAGCAGTTCTTC
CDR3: CASSAGTGFREQFF

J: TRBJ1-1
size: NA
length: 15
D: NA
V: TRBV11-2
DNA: TGTGCCAGCAGCTTGGGGATGGGCGGGAACACTGAAGCTTTCTTT
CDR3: CASSLGMGGNTEAFF

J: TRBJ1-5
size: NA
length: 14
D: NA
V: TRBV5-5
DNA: TGTGCCAGCAGCTTGGGGGCGCGCAATCAGCCCCAGCATTTT
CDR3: CASSLGARNQPQHF

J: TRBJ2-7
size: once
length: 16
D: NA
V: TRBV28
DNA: TGTGCCAGCAGTCTCTCGAGGCAGTTAAGCTCCTACGAGCAGTACTTC
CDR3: CASSLSRQLSSYEQYF

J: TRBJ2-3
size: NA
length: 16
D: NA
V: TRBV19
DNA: TGTGCCAGTAGTATAGATGGCAGGGCGTACACAGATACGCAGTATTTT
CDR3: CASSIDGRAYTDTQYF

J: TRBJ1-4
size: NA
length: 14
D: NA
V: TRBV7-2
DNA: TGTGCCAGCAGCCCCGGGGGGCTTGGTGAAAAACTGTTTTTT
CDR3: CASSPGGLGEKLFF